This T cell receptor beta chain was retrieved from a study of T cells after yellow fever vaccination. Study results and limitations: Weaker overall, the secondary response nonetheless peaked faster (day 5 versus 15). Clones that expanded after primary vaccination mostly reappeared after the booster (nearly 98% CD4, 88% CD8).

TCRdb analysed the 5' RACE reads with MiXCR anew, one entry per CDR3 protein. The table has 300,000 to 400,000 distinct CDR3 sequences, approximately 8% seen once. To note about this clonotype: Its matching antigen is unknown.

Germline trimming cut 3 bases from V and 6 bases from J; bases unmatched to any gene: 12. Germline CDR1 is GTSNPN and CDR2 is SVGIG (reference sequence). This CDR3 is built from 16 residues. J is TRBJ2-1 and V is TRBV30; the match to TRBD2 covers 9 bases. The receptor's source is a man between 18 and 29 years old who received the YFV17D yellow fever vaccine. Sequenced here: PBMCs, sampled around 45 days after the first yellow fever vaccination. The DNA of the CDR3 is TGTGCCTGGAGAGGAGGCGCGGGGGGGGCCCGCAATGAGCAGTTCTTC. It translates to CAWRGGAGGARNEQFF.